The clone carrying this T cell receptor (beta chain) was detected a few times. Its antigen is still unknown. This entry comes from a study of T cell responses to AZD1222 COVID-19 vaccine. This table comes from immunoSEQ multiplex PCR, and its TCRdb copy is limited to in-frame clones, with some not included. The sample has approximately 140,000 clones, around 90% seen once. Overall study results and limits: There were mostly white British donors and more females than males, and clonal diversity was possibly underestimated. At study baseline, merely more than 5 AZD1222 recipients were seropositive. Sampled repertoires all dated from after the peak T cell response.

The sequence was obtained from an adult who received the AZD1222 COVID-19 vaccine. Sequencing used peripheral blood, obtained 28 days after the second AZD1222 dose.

The CDR3 spells CASSKKRVIPYTF. CDR3 DNA: TGTGCCAGCAGCAAAAAAAGGGTAATTCCCTACACCTTC. The V call is TRBV6-2 or TRBV6-3, the J call TRBJ1-2; D is undetermined. The CDR3 is 13 residues long. The V gene's germline CDR1 is MNHEY and CDR2 SVGEGT. The V end lost 6 bases, the J end lost 10 bases, and 18 bases lay between the germline ends.